Below are 32 T cell receptor beta chains sequenced from a single sample in a study of blood T cells in healthy people across ages. The authors ran a second PCR of roughly 6 to 12 cycles using a sample-barcoded 5' primer and a J-beta primer mix. In TCRdb, the 5' RACE reads were re-called with MiXCR into one record per CDR3 protein. The table shows about 720,000 distinct CDR3 sequences, with about 20% occurring only once. Specimen: blood. The receptor source for this set is a man aged 65 to 79 in good health.

The chain combines TRBV12-3 or TRBV12-4 with TRBJ1-5, with D tentatively TRBD1 (6 bases). V dropped 6 bases and J dropped 7 bases, with 22 bases sitting between them. The CDR3 loop spans 16 amino acids. CDR3 in amino acids: CASSPAGTLSSQPQHF. CDR3 sequence (DNA): TGTGCCAGCAGCCCGGCGGGGACATTATCATCGCAGCCCCAGCATTTT.

V gene TRBV13 combines with J gene TRBJ2-3; D not resolved. This CDR3 has 14 residues. V was cut by 5 bases and J by 2 bases, with 11 bases left in between. Germline-derived CDR1 and CDR2 are PRHDT and FYEKMQ (reference sequence). CDR3 sequence (DNA): TGTGCCAGCAGCCGGGTTCTGTACACAGATACGCAGTATTTT. Amino acid sequence: CASSRVLYTDTQYF. Supplemented by reference TRBV13 and TRBJ2-3, the full variable domain reads AAGVIQSPRHLIKEKRETATLKCYPIPRHDTVYWYQQGPGQDPQFLISFYEKMQSDKGSIPDRFSAQQFSDYHSELNMSSLELGDSALYFCASSRVLYTDTQYFGPGTRLTVL.

This clonotype was counted only a few times. The V call is TRBV18, the J call TRBJ2-1, with D possibly being TRBD2 (6 bases). Germline assignment: CDR1 KGHSH and CDR2 LQKENI. This CDR3 is built from 19 residues. V shed 4 bases and J shed 2 bases, with 24 bases lying between them. CDR3 bases: TGTGCCAGCTCACTTCCCCCGACCGACGGGAGAATAACCTACAATGAGCAGTTCTTC. Its translation: CASSLPPTDGRITYNEQFF.

The chain joins TRBV12-3 or TRBV12-4 to TRBJ2-7, with 7 bases lining up with TRBD2. The end of the DNA fits TRBJ2-5 better, so the J call may be wrong. The CDR3 has 15 amino acids. CDR3 amino acids: CASRRQGLYEETQYF. The DNA for the CDR3 is TGTGCCAGCAGAAGGCAGGGACTATATGAAGAGACCCAGTACTTC.

This clonotype was detected a few times. The chain recombines TRBV5-1 with TRBJ1-4, with D possibly matching TRBD1 (5 bases). Trimming removed 4 bases at V and 6 bases at J, with 16 bases between. The CDR3 is 15 amino acids. In germline, CDR1 is SGHRS, CDR2 YFSETQ. Here the CDR3 DNA reads TGCGCCAGCAGCGTCTCCTTGGGGGAATATGAAAAACTGTTTTTT. It codes for CASSVSLGEYEKLFF.

The chain recombines TRBV9 with TRBJ2-4; D perhaps matches TRBD2 (7 bases). The CDR3 is 14 residues long. Trimming stripped 3 bases from V and 1 base from J, with 8 bases between. Germline assignment: CDR1 SGDLS and CDR2 YYNGEE. The CDR3 DNA reads as TGTGCCAGCAGCGAGGGGGGGGCCAAAAACATTCAGTACTTC. Residues: CASSEGGAKNIQYF.

The V call is TRBV7-9, the J call TRBJ1-3; D is perhaps TRBD1 (5 bases). Trimming removed 8 bases at V and 0 bases at J, with 11 bases between. This CDR3 has 14 amino acids. CDR1 is SEHNR and CDR2 is FQNEAQ in the germline V gene (reference sequence). CDR3 in DNA: TGTGCCAGCGAAACAGGCTTCTCTGGAAACACCATATATTTT. Residues: CASETGFSGNTIYF.

This clonotype was seen more than once but under ten times. The chain recombines TRBV5-4 with TRBJ1-2; 10 bases fit TRBD1. Germline V CDR1 and CDR2: SGHNT, YYREEE (reference sequence). The CDR3 runs to 14 residues. V lost 4 bases and J lost 8; bases outside the gene matches: 8. DNA for the CDR3: TGTGCCAGCAGCCTGACAGGGGGCGCGTGGGGCTACACCTTC. This gives the protein CASSLTGGAWGYTF.

The gene calls are TRBV5-1 and TRBJ2-3; D gene uncertain. In germline, CDR1 is SGHRS, CDR2 YFSETQ. V lost 0 bases to trimming and J lost 5 bases, with 4 bases between them. The CDR3 is made up of 12 amino acids. The CDR3 coding sequence is TGCGCCAGCAGCTTGGGCCAAGATACGCAGTATTTT. Its translation: CASSLGQDTQYF.

V gene TRBV7-8 combines with J gene TRBJ1-1; no clear D. Per germline, CDR1 SGHVS and CDR2 FQNEAQ. Deletions cut 0 bases from V and 8 bases from J, with 16 bases between. The CDR3 runs to 15 residues. The CDR3 here is CASSLALRSLTEAFF. CDR3 nucleotides: TGTGCCAGCAGCTTAGCCCTCAGGAGCCTGACAGAAGCTTTCTTT.

The chain joins TRBV20-1 to TRBJ2-1, with 8 bases aligning to TRBD2. From germline, CDR1 is DFQATT and CDR2 SNEGSKA (reference sequence). J was trimmed by 0 bases and V by 1 base; bases with no gene match: 5. The CDR3 spans 16 residues. The CDR3 loop is CSARVTSGGSYNEQFF. As DNA, the CDR3 is TGCAGTGCTAGAGTAACTAGCGGAGGCTCCTACAATGAGCAGTTCTTC.

For this clonotype: An end of the junction differs from the germline gene, which may be a read error. V usage is TRBV7-9 and J usage is TRBJ1-3; D remains ambiguous. The CDR3 is 15 residues long. Germline V gives CDR1 SEHNR, CDR2 FQNEAQ (reference sequence). CDR3 protein: CVSSSRGGSGNTIYF. The CDR3 nucleotides read TGTGTCAGCAGCTCCCGGGGAGGCTCTGGAAACACCATATATTTT.

There are a few counts of this clonotype. This chain uses TRBV5-1 with TRBJ2-1; 7 bases align to TRBD1. Losses at the gene ends were 0 bases for V and 6 bases for J; bases not matched to a gene: 3. The V gene's germline CDR1 is SGHRS and CDR2 YFSETQ. The CDR3 spans 14 residues. DNA of the CDR3: TGCGCCAGCAGCTTGGGTAGGGGGCGCAATGAGCAGTTCTTC. It codes for CASSLGRGRNEQFF.

V is TRBV19 and J is TRBJ1-5; no definite D call. This CDR3 region has 14 residues. The germline V and J ends were trimmed by 6 bases and 7 bases, with 16 bases remaining between them. CDR1 is LNHDA, CDR2 SQIVND, per germline (reference sequence). The CDR3 here is CASRMELDRQPQHF. The CDR3 DNA reads TGTGCCAGTAGGATGGAGCTCGACCGCCAGCCCCAGCATTTT. The variable domain in full, completed from reference TRBV19 and TRBJ1-5, reads DGGITQSPKYLFRKEGQNVTLSCEQNLNHDAMYWYRQDPGQGLRLIYYSQIVNDFQKGDIAEGYSVSREKKESFPLTVTSAQKNPTAFYLCASRMELDRQPQHFGDGTRLSIL.

This clonotype was detected many times. The rearrangement uses TRBV12-3 or TRBV12-4 and TRBJ2-5; D gene unclear. The J call may be in error: the DNA end matches TRBJ2-1 better. The CDR3 loop spans 12 amino acids. The CDR3 sequence is CASSFPPNEQFF. Written as DNA, the CDR3 is TGTGCCAGCAGTTTCCCGCCCAATGAGCAGTTCTTC.

The genes are TRBV6-5 and TRBJ2-3; D may be TRBD2 (6 bases). The CDR3 has 15 residues. The V end was cut by 10 bases, the J end by 2 bases, with 19 bases between. CDR1 is MNHEY, CDR2 SVGAGI, per germline. DNA for the CDR3: TGTGCCACATGGGAGGACCGGGACCTCACAGATACGCAGTATTTT. This sequence encodes CATWEDRDLTDTQYF.

The rearrangement joins TRBV5-5 to TRBJ1-5, with D possibly being TRBD1 (5 bases). The germline gives CDR1 SGHKS, CDR2 YYEKEE (reference sequence). Between the trimmed V and J ends, which lost 2 bases and 4 bases, there was a span of 16 bases. CDR3 length equals 16 residues. CDR3 bases: TGTGCCAGCAGCTTTAATGGGCAGGGCGTGAATCAGCCCCAGCATTTT. Encoded protein: CASSFNGQGVNQPQHF. The full variable domain, completed using reference TRBV5-5 and TRBJ1-5, is DAGVTQSPTHLIKTRGQQVTLRCSPISGHKSVSWYQQVLGQGPQFIFQYYEKEERGRGNFPDRFSARQFPNYSSELNVNALLLGDSALYLCASSFNGQGVNQPQHFGDGTRLSIL.

This clonotype was picked up a small number of times. The chain is built from TRBV2 and TRBJ2-5, with 7 bases matching TRBD1. With the DNA end fitting TRBJ2-1 better, the J assignment may be wrong. CDR1 is SNHLY and CDR2 is FYNNEI in the germline V gene. The CDR3 runs to 13 residues. As DNA, the CDR3 is TGTGCCAGCAGTGGGGACAGCACCAATGAGCAGTTCTTC. Residues: CASSGDSTNEQFF.

V gene TRBV20-1 combines with J gene TRBJ1-5; 8 positions match TRBD1. The CDR3 is made up of 16 amino acids. Germline loops: CDR1 DFQATT, CDR2 SNEGSKA (reference sequence). The CDR3 DNA sequence: TGCAGCGGGGTGGTGCGCCAGGACAGGGATTTTCAGCCCCAGCATTTT. It codes for CSGVVRQDRDFQPQHF.

The rearrangement uses TRBV5-1 and TRBJ1-4; D may be TRBD1 (5 bases). Germline lookup yields CDR1 SGHRS and CDR2 YFSETQ. The germline V and J ends were trimmed by 7 bases and 5 bases, with 12 bases remaining between them. The CDR3 extends over 13 amino acids. The CDR3 loop reads CASGDGGNEKLFF. The CDR3 region has the DNA TGCGCCAGCGGGGACGGGGGAAATGAAAAACTGTTTTTT.

This clonotype was counted only a few times. V usage is TRBV7-3 and J usage is TRBJ2-1; maybe TRBD2 (5 bases). The CDR3 has 14 amino acids. V was pared by 2 bases and J by 3 bases, with 8 bases between. Germline CDR1 SGHTA, CDR2 FQGTGA. CDR3 nucleotides: TGTGCCAGCAGCTTAGAGGGTTACTACAATGAGCAGTTCTTC. Protein product: CASSLEGYYNEQFF. Drawing the rest from reference TRBV7-3 and TRBJ2-1, the complete variable domain is GAGVSQTPSNKVTEKGKYVELRCDPISGHTALYWYRQSLGQGPEFLIYFQGTGAADDSGLPNDRFFAVRPEGSVSTLKIQRTERGDSAVYLCASSLEGYYNEQFFGPGTRLTVL.

The sample holds a few counts of this clonotype. J is TRBJ2-1 and V is TRBV27; weak D call: TRBD2 (5 bases). CDR3 length: 16 residues. Deletions cut 6 bases from V and 0 bases from J, with 15 bases between. Looked up from germline, CDR1 is MNHEY and CDR2 is SMNVEV (reference sequence). The CDR3 nucleotides are TGTGCCAGCAGAACATTAGCGTTGAGCTCCTACAATGAGCAGTTCTTC. Its protein is CASRTLALSSYNEQFF.

The V and J genes are TRBV20-1 and TRBJ1-2; D is perhaps TRBD1 (6 bases). The CDR3 length is 14 residues. Trimming cost V 3 bases and J 2 bases, with 13 bases left between them. Germline V gene lookup returns CDR1 DFQATT and CDR2 SNEGSKA (reference sequence). DNA of the CDR3: TGCAGTGCTAGTGGACAGTTCACCAACTATGGCTACACCTTC. Its translation is CSASGQFTNYGYTF.

In this sample, this clonotype turned up a few times. The V call is TRBV27, the J call TRBJ2-5; TRBD1 aligns across 8 bases. Germline V gives CDR1 MNHEY, CDR2 SMNVEV (reference sequence). This CDR3 is 15 amino acids long. V shed 5 bases and J 4 bases; nucleotides not matched to a gene: 9. CDR3 protein: CASSAHQGAGETQYF. CDR3 bases: TGTGCCAGCAGTGCCCATCAGGGGGCGGGAGAGACCCAGTACTTC.

The genes are TRBV15 and TRBJ2-1; a possible D gene is TRBD2 (6 bases). The CDR3 has 14 amino acids. The germline gives CDR1 LNHNV, CDR2 YYDKDF (reference sequence). The V end was cut by 3 bases, the J end by 6 bases, with 12 bases between. The CDR3 coding sequence is TGTGCCACCAGCAGGACGGGAGATCGCAATGAGCAGTTCTTC. It translates to CATSRTGDRNEQFF. The complete variable domain, with remaining parts taken from reference TRBV15 and TRBJ2-1, reads DAMVIQNPRYQVTQFGKPVTLSCSQTLNHNVMYWYQQKSSQAPKLLFHYYDKDFNNEADTPDNFQSRRPNTSFCFLDIRSPGLGDTAMYLCATSRTGDRNEQFFGPGTRLTVL.

This clonotype was counted only a few times. The rearrangement links TRBV18 to TRBJ2-5; 7 bases fit TRBD2. Germline CDR1 is KGHSH and CDR2 is LQKENI. This CDR3 contains 14 residues. V shed 7 bases, J shed 5 bases, and the junction held 10 bases outside the gene matches. The CDR3 sequence: CASYRNRGDETQYF. Here the CDR3 DNA reads TGTGCCAGCTACCGAAACCGGGGGGATGAGACCCAGTACTTC.

This clonotype was found a few times. The chain couples TRBV11-2 to TRBJ1-2; D unresolved. The CDR3 covers 13 residues. V was shortened by 5 bases and J by 4 bases, with 11 bases between the two germline ends. Germline values: CDR1 SGHAT, CDR2 FQNNGV. The CDR3 spells CASSDLRFYGYTF. In DNA form, the CDR3 reads TGTGCCAGCAGCGACCTGCGGTTCTATGGCTACACCTTC.

The chain is built from TRBV27 and TRBJ2-3, with 10 bases lining up with TRBD2. The CDR3 loop spans 16 amino acids. The V gene's germline CDR1 is MNHEY and CDR2 SMNVEV (reference sequence). V shed 3 bases, J shed 2 bases, and the junction held 5 bases outside the gene matches. The CDR3 loop is CASSFRTSGFTDTQYF. In nucleotides, the CDR3 is TGTGCCAGCAGTTTCAGGACTAGCGGCTTCACAGATACGCAGTATTTT.

This clonotype showed up just a few times. The junction and the germline gene differ at one end; a read error may be behind it. V gene TRBV20-1 combines with J gene TRBJ1-5; D is unclear. Germline lookup yields CDR1 DFQATT and CDR2 SNEGSKA (reference sequence). The CDR3 covers 16 residues. Here the CDR3 reads CSALGPSPYSNQPQHF. For the CDR3, the DNA is TGCAGTGCTCTGGGTCCATCCCCATATAGCAATCAACCCCAGCATTTT.

This chain links TRBV28 with TRBJ2-7; D is ambiguous. Per the germline V gene, CDR1 is MDHEN and CDR2 is SYDVKM. CDR3 length: 11 residues. The V gene lost 8 bases and the J gene lost 2 bases, with 7 bases spanning the gap. DNA for the CDR3: TGTGCCAGCGGAACAGCCTACGAGCAGTACTTC. Its translation is CASGTAYEQYF.

The rearrangement links TRBV12-3 or TRBV12-4 to TRBJ2-6; the D is unclear. Trimming cost V 7 bases and J 0 bases, with 10 bases left between them. The CDR3 is 15 residues long. DNA for the CDR3: TGTGCCAGCACTCCCCGGGTCTCTGGGGCCAACGTCCTGACTTTC. Translated, it gives CASTPRVSGANVLTF.

This clonotype was picked up a small number of times. The rearrangement joins TRBV28 to TRBJ1-2, with unresolved D. Germline lookup yields CDR1 MDHEN and CDR2 SYDVKM. Trimming shortened V by 6 bases and J by 2 bases, and 13 bases separated the two germline ends. CDR3 length equals 14 residues. CDR3 loop: CASSATSGNYGYTF. The CDR3 DNA reads as TGTGCCAGCAGCGCGACGTCGGGGAACTATGGCTACACCTTC.